This section outlines one TCR beta chain sequence together with its context. Its specificity is unknown. The data originate from a study of OX40 agonist ivuxolimab in advanced cancers. Overall study context: Administration of intravenous ivuxolimab to patients occurred every 2 weeks at 0.01 to 10 mg/kg. Study conclusions and caveats: Doses of 0.1 to 3.0 mg/kg were accompanied by clonal expansion of CD4+ and CD8+ blood T cells by week 6. CD8+ T cells (on average) carried more expanded clones than CD4+ T cells.

Peripheral blood came from all dose cohorts at three timepoints. V shed 6 bases and J shed 8 bases, with 14 bases lying between them. Germline loops: CDR1 LNHDA, CDR2 SQIVND (reference sequence). This CDR3 comprises 13 residues. TCRdb's table, derived via immunoSEQ multiplex PCR, lists solely in-frame clones and lacks some. This table holds roughly 73,000 clones, about 86% found once. The chain carries TRBV19 and TRBJ2-1; D is undetermined. The TCR comes from an adult with an advanced solid tumor such as melanoma, head and neck, liver or kidney cancer. The sample was CD4+ or CD8+ T cells sorted from blood, taken in a trial of the OX40 agonist ivuxolimab. DNA of the CDR3: TGTGCCAGTAGCCCTGGACGGAGAGATGAGCAGTTCTTC. As protein: CASSPGRRDEQFF.